These 18 T cell receptor beta chains share one sample of origin, sequenced in a study of cytomegalovirus exposure and HLA in healthy donors. Libraries were prepared by immunoSEQ multiplex PCR; TCRdb keeps only in-frame clonotypes and omits some of them. In the table there are over 120,000 clones, roughly 93% of which are singletons. Sequencing was carried out using PBMCs. These receptors originate from a man in his late teens or twenties in good health and CMV-seropositive.

This chain connects TRBV10-3 to TRBJ1-1; the D is unclear. The germline V and J ends were trimmed by 11 bases and 1 base, with 14 bases remaining between them. This CDR3 has 13 residues. Germline CDR1 is ENHRY and CDR2 is SYGVKD. CDR3 in amino acids: CAARGSGNTEAFF. DNA of the CDR3: TGTGCCGCCCGGGGTAGCGGGAACACTGAAGCTTTCTTT.

The rearrangement links TRBV2 to TRBJ1-3, with D hard to call. V lost 3 bases, J lost 8 bases, and 11 bases lay in between. The length of the CDR3 is 13 residues. Germline values: CDR1 SNHLY, CDR2 FYNNEI. The CDR3: CASSDKRGHTIYF. CDR3 in DNA: TGTGCCAGCAGTGATAAGCGGGGTCACACCATATATTTT.

This clone was recorded a few times. The chain uses TRBV7-7 and TRBJ2-3, with D perhaps TRBD2 (6 bases). The CDR3 is 15 amino acids. The germline gives CDR1 SSHAT, CDR2 FNYEAQ (reference sequence). Trimming left V 1 base short and J 0 bases short, with 8 bases between. The CDR3 coding sequence is TGTGCCAGCAGCTTAGATGGGACTAGCACAGATACGCAGTATTTT. It encodes CASSLDGTSTDTQYF.

J is TRBJ2-1 and V is TRBV9; the match to TRBD2 covers 9 bases. The CDR3 is made up of 17 amino acids. J lost 6 bases, V lost 2 bases, and 12 bases had no gene match. Germline lookup yields CDR1 SGDLS and CDR2 YYNGEE. CDR3 nucleotide sequence: TGTGCCAGCAGCGTTAGGGGAGCGGGAGGCCAAACCAATGAGCAGTTCTTC. This gives the protein CASSVRGAGGQTNEQFF.

The rearrangement uses TRBV7-9 and TRBJ1-1; TRBD1 is a possible D gene (5 bases). Germline-derived CDR1 and CDR2 are SEHNR and FQNEAQ (reference sequence). CDR3 length equals 14 residues. V lost 7 bases and J 2 bases, leaving 14 bases between the germline ends. CDR3 sequence reads: CASNGAGLNTEAFF. CDR3 DNA sequence: TGTGCCAGCAACGGAGCGGGACTAAACACTGAAGCTTTCTTT.

This chain joins TRBV2 and TRBJ2-1; tentative D call: TRBD1 (7 bases). Germline CDR1 and CDR2: SNHLY and FYNNEI. The CDR3 consists of 13 residues. The V gene lost 6 bases and the J gene lost 6 bases, with 12 bases spanning the gap. This CDR3 reads CASREGQINEQFF. The CDR3 DNA follows: TGTGCCAGCAGGGAGGGACAGATCAATGAGCAGTTCTTC. The full variable domain, completed using reference TRBV2 and TRBJ2-1, is EPEVTQTPSHQVTQMGQEVILRCVPISNHLYFYWYRQILGQKVEFLVSFYNNEISEKSEIFDDQFSVERPDGSNFTLKIRSTKLEDSAMYFCASREGQINEQFFGPGTRLTVL.

V gene TRBV28 combines with J gene TRBJ2-3; D gene uncertain. The CDR3 is 16 residues long. V was shortened by 3 bases and J by 0 bases, with 13 bases between the two germline ends. Germline V gives CDR1 MDHEN, CDR2 SYDVKM. The CDR3 here is CASSFPLVTSTDTQYF. CDR3 bases: TGTGCCAGCAGTTTTCCCCTGGTGACTAGCACAGATACGCAGTATTTT.

This clone was found a few times. Other DNA variants within this sample encode the same CDR3. The chain employs TRBV20-1 and TRBJ2-1; D gene uncertain. The CDR3 has 10 residues. In germline, CDR1 is DFQATT, CDR2 SNEGSKA (reference sequence). The V and J ends lost 5 bases and 4 bases respectively, with 3 bases between them. CDR3 nucleotides: TGCAGTGCTCAATACAATGAGCAGTTCTTC. It translates to CSAQYNEQFF.

The chain carries TRBV10-3 and TRBJ2-7; a possible D gene is TRBD1 (7 bases). The ends were cut back, 8 bases at V and 4 bases at J, with 15 bases in the middle. The V gene's germline CDR1 is ENHRY and CDR2 SYGVKD. This CDR3 region has 13 residues. The CDR3 reads CAIRDSGPYEQYF. CDR3 DNA: TGTGCCATCCGGGACAGCGGGCCGTACGAGCAGTACTTC.

V usage is TRBV7-8 and J usage is TRBJ2-7, with a possible D match to TRBD1 (8 bases). From germline, CDR1 is SGHVS and CDR2 FQNEAQ. This CDR3 is 14 amino acids long. V was cut by 4 bases and J by 3 bases, with 13 bases left in between. This CDR3 is CASSSSGQGYEQYF. CDR3 DNA: TGTGCCAGCAGCTCTAGCGGACAGGGCTACGAGCAGTACTTC.

This rearrangement joins TRBV9 to TRBJ2-1; TRBD1 is a possible D gene (5 bases). The ends were cut back, 4 bases at V and 9 bases at J, with 11 bases in the middle. Germline V gives CDR1 SGDLS, CDR2 YYNGEE. This CDR3 is built from 12 residues. The CDR3 spells CASSLGLGEQFF. CDR3 DNA sequence: TGTGCCAGCAGCCTGGGGCTCGGTGAGCAGTTCTTC.

This chain connects TRBV9 to TRBJ1-3; D perhaps matches TRBD1 (5 bases). The CDR3 sequence is 16 residues long. Germline V CDR1 and CDR2: SGDLS, YYNGEE. V lost 0 bases and J lost 1, with 11 bases in between. The CDR3 region has the DNA TGTGCCAGCAGCGTAGGTGGAAGGGGTTCTGGAAACACCATATATTTT. The encoded protein is CASSVGGRGSGNTIYF.

The genes are TRBV5-1 and TRBJ2-5; possible D gene TRBD2, 6 bases. The CDR3 spans 15 residues. Germline V gene lookup returns CDR1 SGHRS and CDR2 YFSETQ. The V end lost 0 bases, the J end lost 5 bases, and 14 bases lay between the germline ends. CDR3 sequence (DNA): TGCGCCAGCAGCTTGGGCTCGGGGGTGGTGGAGACCCAGTACTTC. It is translated as CASSLGSGVVETQYF.

The chain has TRBV7-3 and TRBJ2-1, with 7 bases matching TRBD2. The ends lost 4 bases at V and 6 bases at J; junction bases unmatched: 12. The CDR3 has 16 residues. Germline assignment: CDR1 SGHTA and CDR2 FQGTGA. In DNA, the CDR3 is TGTGCCAGCAGCTCCTCCGGGACTATCTCCATCAATGAGCAGTTCTTC. Its protein product is CASSSSGTISINEQFF.

The chain recombines TRBV5-6 with TRBJ2-1; 7 nucleotides agree with TRBD2. CDR1 is SGHDT and CDR2 is YYEEEE in the germline V gene. Losses at the gene ends were 0 bases for V and 5 bases for J; bases not matched to a gene: 5. The CDR3 sequence is 15 residues long. CDR3 coding DNA: TGTGCCAGCAGCTTGGCCGGGCGGGAGCACAATGAGCAGTTCTTC. Translated: CASSLAGREHNEQFF.

The V gene is TRBV18, the J gene TRBJ2-2, with D possibly matching TRBD1 (6 bases). CDR3 length equals 16 residues. Trimming took off 2 bases at V and 2 bases at J, with 12 bases between the two ends. Germline loops: CDR1 KGHSH, CDR2 LQKENI. As DNA, the CDR3 is TGTGCCAGCTCACCATGGACAGCAACTAACACCGGGGAGCTGTTTTTT. This codes for CASSPWTATNTGELFF.

V is TRBV28 and J is TRBJ1-3, with D possibly matching TRBD1 (6 bases). The V and J ends lost 7 bases and 7 bases respectively, with 23 bases between them. There are 16 residues in the CDR3. Per germline, CDR1 MDHEN and CDR2 SYDVKM. CDR3 residues: CASTPGGTLGANTIYF. The DNA for the CDR3 is TGTGCCAGCACCCCTGGAGGCACTTTGGGGGCGAACACCATATATTTT.

The CDR3 DNA is TGTGCCACCAGCGAGAGGTACGGGACAGCCTACAATGAGCAGTTCTTC. Translation: CATSERYGTAYNEQFF. V and J are TRBV15 and TRBJ2-1; 7 bases are shared with TRBD1. The V gene's germline CDR1 is LNHNV and CDR2 YYDKDF (reference sequence). V lost 5 bases and J lost 2; bases outside the gene matches: 9. This CDR3 spans 16 amino acids. The full variable domain, rest sourced from reference TRBV15 and TRBJ2-1, is DAMVIQNPRYQVTQFGKPVTLSCSQTLNHNVMYWYQQKSSQAPKLLFHYYDKDFNNEADTPDNFQSRRPNTSFCFLDIRSPGLGDTAMYLCATSERYGTAYNEQFFGPGTRLTVL.